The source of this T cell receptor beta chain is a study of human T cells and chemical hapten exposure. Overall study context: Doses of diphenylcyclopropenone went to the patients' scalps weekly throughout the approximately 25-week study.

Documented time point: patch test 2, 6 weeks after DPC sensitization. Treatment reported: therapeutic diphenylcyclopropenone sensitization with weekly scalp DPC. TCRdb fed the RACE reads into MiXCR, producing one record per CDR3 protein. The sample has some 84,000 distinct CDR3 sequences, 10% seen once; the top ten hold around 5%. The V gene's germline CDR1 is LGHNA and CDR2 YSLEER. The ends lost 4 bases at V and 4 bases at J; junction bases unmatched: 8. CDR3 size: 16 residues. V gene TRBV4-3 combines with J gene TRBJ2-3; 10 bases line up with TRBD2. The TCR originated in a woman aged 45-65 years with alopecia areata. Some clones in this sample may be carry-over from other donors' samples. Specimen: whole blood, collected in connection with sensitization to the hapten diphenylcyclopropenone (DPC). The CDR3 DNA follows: TGCGCCAGCAGCCGGCTTAGCGGGAGGACCGCAGATACGCAGTATTTT. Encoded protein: CASSRLSGRTADTQYF.